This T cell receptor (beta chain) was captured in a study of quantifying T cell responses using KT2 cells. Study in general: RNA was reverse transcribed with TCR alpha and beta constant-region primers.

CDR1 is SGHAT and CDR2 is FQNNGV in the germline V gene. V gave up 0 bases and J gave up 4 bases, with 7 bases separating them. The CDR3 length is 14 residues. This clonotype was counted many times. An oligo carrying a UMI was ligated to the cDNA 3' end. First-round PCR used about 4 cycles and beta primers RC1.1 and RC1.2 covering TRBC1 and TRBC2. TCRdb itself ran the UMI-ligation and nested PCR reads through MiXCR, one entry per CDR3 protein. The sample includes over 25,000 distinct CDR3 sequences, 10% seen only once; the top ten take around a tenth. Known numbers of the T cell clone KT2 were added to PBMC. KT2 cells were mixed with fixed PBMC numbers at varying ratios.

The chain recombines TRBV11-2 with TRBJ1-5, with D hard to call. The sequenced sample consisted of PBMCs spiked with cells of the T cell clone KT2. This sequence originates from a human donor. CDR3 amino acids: CASSLDLGNQPQHF. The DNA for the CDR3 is TGTGCCAGCAGCTTAGATCTAGGGAATCAGCCCCAGCATTTT. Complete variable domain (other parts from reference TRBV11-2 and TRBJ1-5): EAGVAQSPRYKIIEKRQSVAFWCNPISGHATLYWYQQILGQGPKLLIQFQNNGVVDDSQLPKDRFSAERLKGVDSTLKIQPAKLEDSAVYLCASSLDLGNQPQHFGDGTRLSIL.